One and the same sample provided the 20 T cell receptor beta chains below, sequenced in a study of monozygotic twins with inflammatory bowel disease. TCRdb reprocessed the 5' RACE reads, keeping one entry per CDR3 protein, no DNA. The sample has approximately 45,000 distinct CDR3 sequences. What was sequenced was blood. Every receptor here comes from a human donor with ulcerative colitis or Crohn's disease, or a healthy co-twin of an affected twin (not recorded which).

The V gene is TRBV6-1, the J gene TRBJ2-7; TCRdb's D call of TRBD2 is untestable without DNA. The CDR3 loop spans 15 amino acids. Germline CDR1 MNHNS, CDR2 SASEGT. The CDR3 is CASSDRTSGDYEQYF.

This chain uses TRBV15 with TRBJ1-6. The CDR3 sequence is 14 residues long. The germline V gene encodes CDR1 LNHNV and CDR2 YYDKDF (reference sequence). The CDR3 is CATSRDIEVSPLHF.

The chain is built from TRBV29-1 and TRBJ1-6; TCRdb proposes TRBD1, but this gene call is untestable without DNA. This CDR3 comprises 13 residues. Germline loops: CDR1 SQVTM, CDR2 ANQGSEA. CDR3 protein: CSVSDRADSPLHF.

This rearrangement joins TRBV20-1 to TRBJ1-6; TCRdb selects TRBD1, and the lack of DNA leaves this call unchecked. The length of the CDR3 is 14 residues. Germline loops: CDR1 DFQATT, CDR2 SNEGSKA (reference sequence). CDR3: CSAPPGQLNSPLHF.

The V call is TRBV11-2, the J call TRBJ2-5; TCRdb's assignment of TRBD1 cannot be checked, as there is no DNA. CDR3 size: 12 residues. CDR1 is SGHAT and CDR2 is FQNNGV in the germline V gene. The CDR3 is CASSPVRETQYF.

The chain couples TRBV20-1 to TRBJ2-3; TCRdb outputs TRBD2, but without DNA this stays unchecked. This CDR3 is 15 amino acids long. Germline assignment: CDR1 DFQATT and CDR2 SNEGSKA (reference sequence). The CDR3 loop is CSARHGGRDADTQYF.

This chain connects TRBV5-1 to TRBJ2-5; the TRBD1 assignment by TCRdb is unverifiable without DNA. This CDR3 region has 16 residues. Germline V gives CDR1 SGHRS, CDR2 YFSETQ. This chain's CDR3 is CASSSGDSISKETQYF.

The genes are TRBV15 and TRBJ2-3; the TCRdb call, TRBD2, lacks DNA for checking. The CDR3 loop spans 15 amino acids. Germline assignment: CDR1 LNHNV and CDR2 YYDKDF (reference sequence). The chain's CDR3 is CATSRGGVSTDTQYF.

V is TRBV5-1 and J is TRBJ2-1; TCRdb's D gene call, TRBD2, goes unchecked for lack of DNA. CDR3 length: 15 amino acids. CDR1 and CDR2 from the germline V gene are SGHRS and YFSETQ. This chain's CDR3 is CASSLSGGGKNEQFF.

The chain's CDR3 is CASSNRDRVTDTQYF. V usage is TRBV5-1 and J usage is TRBJ2-3; TCRdb indicates TRBD1, and absent DNA this call remains unverified. CDR3 length: 15 residues. CDR1 and CDR2 (germline): SGHRS, YFSETQ.

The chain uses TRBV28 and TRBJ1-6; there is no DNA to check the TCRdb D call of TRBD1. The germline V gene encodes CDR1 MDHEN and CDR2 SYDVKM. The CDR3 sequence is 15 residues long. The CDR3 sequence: CAIMDSLGYNSPLHF.

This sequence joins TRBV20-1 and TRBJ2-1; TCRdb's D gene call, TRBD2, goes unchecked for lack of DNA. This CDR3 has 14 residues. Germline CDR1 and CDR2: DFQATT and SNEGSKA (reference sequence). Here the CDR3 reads CSQQGGVSYNEQFF.

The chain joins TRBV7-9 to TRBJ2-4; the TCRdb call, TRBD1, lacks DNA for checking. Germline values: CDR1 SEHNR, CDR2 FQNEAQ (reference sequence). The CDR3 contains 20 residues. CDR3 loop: CASSPGPLRGGEGTKNIQYF.

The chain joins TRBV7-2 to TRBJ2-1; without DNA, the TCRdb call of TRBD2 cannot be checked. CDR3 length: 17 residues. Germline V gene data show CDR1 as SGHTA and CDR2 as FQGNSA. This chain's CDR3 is CASSPTPAGGIYNEQFF.

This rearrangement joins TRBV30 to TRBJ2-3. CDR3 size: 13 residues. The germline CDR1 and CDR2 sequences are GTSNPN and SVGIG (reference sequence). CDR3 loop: CAWARTSTDTQYF.

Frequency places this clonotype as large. The CDR3 loop is CAISERLFGGGTEAFF. This chain joins TRBV10-3 and TRBJ1-1. The CDR3 runs to 16 residues. CDR1 ENHRY and CDR2 SYGVKD come from the germline V gene.

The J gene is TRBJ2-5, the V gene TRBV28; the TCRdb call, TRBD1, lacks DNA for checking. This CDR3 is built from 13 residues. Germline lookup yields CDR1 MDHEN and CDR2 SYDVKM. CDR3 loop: CASTQGSEVTQYF.

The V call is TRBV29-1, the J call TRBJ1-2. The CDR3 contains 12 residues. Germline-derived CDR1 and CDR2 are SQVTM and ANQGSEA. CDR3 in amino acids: CSVGVSNYGYTF.

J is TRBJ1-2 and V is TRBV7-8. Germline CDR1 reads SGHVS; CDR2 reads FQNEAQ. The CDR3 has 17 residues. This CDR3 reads CASSTQPGPGSHYGYTF.

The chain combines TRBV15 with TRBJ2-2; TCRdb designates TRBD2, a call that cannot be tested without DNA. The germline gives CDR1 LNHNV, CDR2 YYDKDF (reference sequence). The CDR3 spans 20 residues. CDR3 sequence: CATSRERTGTSGSSTGELFF.